The next 27 T cell receptor beta chains were all read from a single sample in a study of CD8 T cells in ankylosing spondylitis. Which antigens these TCRs recognize remains unknown. TCRdb reanalysed the 5' RACE reads using MiXCR and keeps one entry per CDR3 protein. The sample has some 840,000 distinct CDR3 sequences; about 10% are singletons. General study points: About 8 highly homologous variants made up a TCR beta motif, and this motif appeared characteristic of ankylosing spondylitis blood.

Material for sequencing was blood, either unsorted or a sorted T cell fraction (not recorded which). The receptors originated from a male donor with ankylosing spondylitis.

V usage is TRBV20-1 and J usage is TRBJ1-1, with a tentative D call TRBD1 (5 bases). Between the trimmed V and J ends, which lost 5 bases and 8 bases, there was a span of 15 bases. The CDR3 length is 12 residues. Per germline, CDR1 DFQATT and CDR2 SNEGSKA (reference sequence). The CDR3 reads CSAQTGWGEAFF. CDR3 coding DNA: TGCAGTGCTCAAACTGGGTGGGGCGAAGCTTTCTTT.

The chain joins TRBV3-1 to TRBJ2-1; a possible D gene is TRBD1 (6 bases). CDR1 is LGHDT, CDR2 YNNKEL, per germline (reference sequence). The CDR3 covers 14 residues. V dropped 4 bases and J dropped 6 bases, with 13 bases sitting between them. In DNA form, the CDR3 reads TGTGCCAGCAGCCTTAGGGGGAGCACCAATGAGCAGTTCTTC. Translated, it gives CASSLRGSTNEQFF.

The chain links TRBV15 to TRBJ2-3, with 10 bases lining up with TRBD2. The junction had 6 bases not matched to a gene; V was cut back by 2 bases and J by 4 bases. Germline V lookup: CDR1 LNHNV, CDR2 YYDKDF (reference sequence). The CDR3 consists of 16 residues. The CDR3 DNA reads TGTGCCACCAGCAGACCCACTAGCGGGAACCCAGATACGCAGTATTTT. Protein product: CATSRPTSGNPDTQYF.

Turning to this clonotype: One end of the junction does not line up with germline, which may come from a read error. The chain has TRBV20-1 and TRBJ2-3; 8 bases line up with TRBD2. Per germline, CDR1 DFQATT and CDR2 SNEGSKA (reference sequence). The CDR3 consists of 16 residues. CDR3 residues: CCARDRSSGSTDTQYF. DNA of the CDR3: TGCTGTGCTAGAGATAGGTCTAGCGGGTCGACAGATACGCAGTATTTT.

This clonotype was seen ten or more times. V usage is TRBV7-2 and J usage is TRBJ2-1; D gene uncertain. Deletions cut 7 bases from V and 0 bases from J, with 13 bases between. This CDR3 is 15 amino acids long. The germline gives CDR1 SGHTA, CDR2 FQGNSA. In nucleotides, the CDR3 is TGTGCCAGCACCAACGGGCCTAGCTCCTACAATGAGCAGTTCTTC. Its protein is CASTNGPSSYNEQFF.

This clonotype was seen a few times. The chain employs TRBV6-5 and TRBJ1-4; weak D call: TRBD1 (5 bases). The CDR3 has 12 residues. V lost 8 bases to trimming and J lost 10 bases, with 14 bases between them. The germline gives CDR1 MNHEY, CDR2 SVGAGI. CDR3 DNA: TGTGCCAGCCGGGGGTCTGGGATAAAACTGTTTTTT. Translating it yields CASRGSGIKLFF.

V gene TRBV12-3 or TRBV12-4 combines with J gene TRBJ1-2, with 9 nucleotides matching TRBD1. V lost 5 bases to trimming and J lost 0 bases; unmatched junction nucleotides: 13. This CDR3 comprises 18 residues. CDR3 residues: CASSPIPGQGSSNYGYTF. The CDR3 DNA sequence: TGTGCCAGCAGTCCCATACCGGGACAGGGCTCGTCTAACTATGGCTACACCTTC.

The chain uses TRBV4-2 and TRBJ2-2; D is uncertain. The germline V gene encodes CDR1 LGHNA and CDR2 YNFKEQ. The CDR3 length is 16 residues. V shed 3 bases and J shed 4 bases, with 15 bases lying between them. CDR3 sequence: CASSQQGFTSTGELFF. CDR3 DNA: TGTGCCAGCAGCCAGCAAGGTTTCACTTCCACCGGGGAGCTGTTTTTT.

J is TRBJ1-1 and V is TRBV20-1; TRBD1 agrees at 8 bases. Germline lookup yields CDR1 DFQATT and CDR2 SNEGSKA (reference sequence). V lost 3 bases and J lost 0; bases outside the gene matches: 6. This CDR3 contains 15 residues. Here the CDR3 DNA reads TGCAGTGCTAGTGAGACAGGGGACTTGAACACTGAAGCTTTCTTT. This translates into CSASETGDLNTEAFF.

This clonotype was counted only a few times. This rearrangement joins TRBV20-1 to TRBJ1-1; 8 bases map to TRBD1. The germline gives CDR1 DFQATT, CDR2 SNEGSKA (reference sequence). J was trimmed by 4 bases and V by 6 bases; bases with no gene match: 7. The CDR3 loop spans 13 amino acids. CDR3 bases: TGCAGTGCCAGGGGGCAATTGGGCACTGAAGCTTTCTTT. This gives the protein CSARGQLGTEAFF.

This chain links TRBV19 with TRBJ2-1, with D unresolved. The CDR3 is made up of 11 amino acids. The V end was cut by 3 bases, the J end by 7 bases, with 4 bases between. The germline gives CDR1 LNHDA, CDR2 SQIVND (reference sequence). The CDR3 here is CASSIWNEQFF. As DNA, the CDR3 is TGTGCCAGTAGTATCTGGAATGAGCAGTTCTTC.

This clonotype has only a few counts. The chain uses TRBV15 and TRBJ1-6, with a tentative D call TRBD1 (5 bases). Germline V gene lookup returns CDR1 LNHNV and CDR2 YYDKDF (reference sequence). Trimming stripped 0 bases from V and 7 bases from J, with 16 bases between. This CDR3 spans 17 amino acids. CDR3 in amino acids: CATSRDLEVGRNSPLHF. The CDR3 coding sequence is TGTGCCACCAGCAGAGATTTGGAAGTGGGGCGAAATTCACCCCTCCACTTT.

The J gene is TRBJ1-4, the V gene TRBV5-1; TRBD1 agrees at 11 bases. The trim removed 3 bases at V and 7 bases at J, leaving 11 bases unmatched. The length of the CDR3 is 17 residues. Germline lookup yields CDR1 SGHRS and CDR2 YFSETQ. The CDR3 coding sequence is TGCGCCAGCAGCTCGCGCGGACAGGGGGCGCTTGGTGAAAAACTGTTTTTT. Protein product: CASSSRGQGALGEKLFF.

In this sample, this clonotype turned up a few times. This sequence joins TRBV12-3 or TRBV12-4 and TRBJ2-2; TRBD2 matches at 11 bases. The CDR3 sequence is 16 residues long. Trimming removed 5 bases from V and 5 bases from J; junction bases left unmatched: 7. CDR3 sequence (DNA): TGTGCCAGCAGTCCCTTACTAGCGGGAGTGACCGGGGAGCTGTTTTTT. Protein sequence: CASSPLLAGVTGELFF.

This clonotype was found many times. The V and J genes are TRBV27 and TRBJ1-1; tentative D call: TRBD1 (5 bases). Germline V gene lookup returns CDR1 MNHEY and CDR2 SMNVEV (reference sequence). V shed 4 bases and J shed 2 bases, with 17 bases lying between them. The CDR3 contains 16 residues. CDR3 amino acids: CASSSIRRGANTEAFF. As DNA, the CDR3 is TGTGCCAGCAGTTCCATAAGAAGGGGCGCCAACACTGAAGCTTTCTTT.

This clonotype was observed a handful of times. The V gene is TRBV3-1, the J gene TRBJ2-3, with 13 bases fitting TRBD2. The trim removed 4 bases at V and 0 bases at J, leaving 4 bases unmatched. Germline V gene lookup returns CDR1 LGHDT and CDR2 YNNKEL (reference sequence). The CDR3 has 17 residues. CDR3: CASSPRLAGGSTDTQYF. CDR3 in DNA: TGTGCCAGCAGCCCTCGACTAGCGGGGGGTAGCACAGATACGCAGTATTTT.

The V call is TRBV5-1, the J call TRBJ2-7, with D possibly being TRBD2 (6 bases). The CDR3 totals 13 residues. Between the trimmed V and J ends, which lost 5 bases and 3 bases, there was a span of 12 bases. The V gene's germline CDR1 is SGHRS and CDR2 YFSETQ. The CDR3 is CASSITSFYEQYF. The DNA of the CDR3 is TGCGCCAGCAGTATTACTAGCTTCTACGAGCAGTACTTC.

The V and J genes are TRBV11-2 and TRBJ2-3; D is uncertain. There are 14 residues in the CDR3. Germline V gene data show CDR1 as SGHAT and CDR2 as FQNNGV. Trimming left V 5 bases short and J 5 bases short, with 14 bases between. For the CDR3, the DNA is TGTGCCAGCAGCATGGGGTTGACTGTAGATACGCAGTATTTT. Its protein is CASSMGLTVDTQYF. The full variable domain, rest sourced from reference TRBV11-2 and TRBJ2-3, is EAGVAQSPRYKIIEKRQSVAFWCNPISGHATLYWYQQILGQGPKLLIQFQNNGVVDDSQLPKDRFSAERLKGVDSTLKIQPAKLEDSAVYLCASSMGLTVDTQYFGPGTRLTVL.

There are many counts of this clonotype. This chain joins TRBV6-5 and TRBJ2-7, with D unclear. The CDR3 has 16 amino acids. From germline, CDR1 is MNHEY and CDR2 SVGAGI. The ends were cut back, 0 bases at V and 0 bases at J, with 12 bases in the middle. CDR3 nucleotide sequence: TGTGCCAGCAGTTACTCGCCTGAGAGGAGCTCCTACGAGCAGTACTTC. Translation gives CASSYSPERSSYEQYF.

This clonotype has more than one count but fewer than ten. J is TRBJ1-4 and V is TRBV7-2, with D tentatively TRBD1 (5 bases). Looked up from germline, CDR1 is SGHTA and CDR2 is FQGNSA. CDR3 length: 15 residues. V lost 2 bases, J lost 3 bases, and 10 bases lay in between. The CDR3 protein is CASSLQGRPNEKLFF. In DNA form, the CDR3 reads TGTGCCAGCAGCTTACAGGGACGGCCTAATGAAAAACTGTTTTTT.

This rearrangement joins TRBV6-2 or TRBV6-3 to TRBJ2-7; possible D gene TRBD2, 6 bases. This CDR3 spans 15 amino acids. V lost 5 bases to trimming and J lost 1 base, with 15 bases between them. The germline V gene has CDR1 MNHEY and CDR2 SVGEGT. DNA for the CDR3: TGTGCCAGCAGTAAACCGGGACTTGGATCCTACGAGCAGTACTTC. It codes for CASSKPGLGSYEQYF.

This clonotype was detected only a few times. The genes are TRBV20-1 and TRBJ1-2, with D unresolved. V was shortened by 0 bases and J by 6 bases, with 2 bases between the two germline ends. CDR3 size: 10 residues. Germline V CDR1 and CDR2: DFQATT, SNEGSKA (reference sequence). This chain's CDR3 is CSARENGYTF. For the CDR3, the DNA is TGCAGTGCTAGAGAAAATGGCTACACCTTC.

The gene calls are TRBV6-2 or TRBV6-3 and TRBJ2-6; possible D gene TRBD2, 5 bases. Germline V gene lookup returns CDR1 MNHEY and CDR2 SVGEGT. This CDR3 comprises 15 residues. Trimming removed 7 bases from V and 0 bases from J, with 10 bases in between. The CDR3 DNA is TGTGCCAGCAACGGGCGGGTCTCTGGGGCCAACGTCCTGACTTTC. Encoded protein: CASNGRVSGANVLTF.

This clonotype was counted a few times. The rearrangement uses TRBV5-1 and TRBJ2-1; D is undetermined. The CDR3 length is 16 residues. The germline V gene encodes CDR1 SGHRS and CDR2 YFSETQ. The V gene lost 4 bases and the J gene lost 4 bases, with 18 bases spanning the gap. Here the CDR3 DNA reads TGCGCCAGCAGCCCTGACGGCAGGCATGTATACAATGAGCAGTTCTTC. Residues: CASSPDGRHVYNEQFF.

This clonotype has more than one count but fewer than ten. The chain uses TRBV7-6 and TRBJ1-1; D is unclear. The germline V and J ends were trimmed by 1 base and 2 bases, with 17 bases remaining between them. CDR1 and CDR2 (germline): SGHVS, FNYEAQ. The CDR3 runs 17 residues. The CDR3 reads CASSLVPPREGNTEAFF. As DNA, the CDR3 is TGTGCCAGCAGCTTAGTTCCACCCCGGGAGGGAAACACTGAAGCTTTCTTT. Variable domain in full (rest from reference TRBV7-6 and TRBJ1-1): GAGVSQSPRYKVTKRGQDVALRCDPISGHVSLYWYRQALGQGPEFLTYFNYEAQQDKSGLPNDRFSAERPEGSISTLTIQRTEQRDSAMYRCASSLVPPREGNTEAFFGQGTRLTVV.

The rearrangement links TRBV27 to TRBJ2-5; D is unresolved. V dropped 6 bases and J dropped 2 bases, with 16 bases sitting between them. The CDR3 extends over 15 amino acids. In germline, CDR1 is MNHEY, CDR2 SMNVEV (reference sequence). The CDR3 DNA reads TGTGCCAGCAGCCCTAGTCGGGCCCAGCAAGAGACCCAGTACTTC. Translation gives CASSPSRAQQETQYF.

The chain uses TRBV29-1 and TRBJ2-1, with 7 bases matching TRBD2. The CDR3 is 14 amino acids. The trim removed 7 bases at V and 4 bases at J, leaving 10 bases unmatched. Germline loops: CDR1 SQVTM, CDR2 ANQGSEA. CDR3 residues: CSASGLINYNEQFF. The CDR3 DNA is TGCAGCGCCTCGGGACTAATCAATTACAATGAGCAGTTCTTC.